This TCR beta chain was captured by sequencing in a study of PD-1 blockade in classical Hodgkin lymphoma. Study outcomes and limitations: Before treatment, TCR diversity in newly diagnosed patients was reportedly lower than in healthy donors. Partial responders and progressors had significantly lower baseline TCR diversity. CD4+ TCR diversity climbed significantly by C4D1, unlike CD8+ TCR diversity.

The sample's time point: cycle 4 day 1 (C4D1), after less than 7 weeks of nivolumab. Every one of the patients relapsed after autologous stem cell transplantation (brentuximab vedotin exposure was variable). This clone came up once. No antigen is known for it. V gave up 0 bases and J gave up 2 bases, with 10 bases separating them. Germline lookup yields CDR1 LGHNA and CDR2 YSLEER. CDR3 length equals 15 residues. Assay: immunoSEQ multiplex PCR; the TCRdb copy retains only in-frame clones and omits some. The repertoire holds around 13,000 clones, with 70% to 90% as singletons. V gene TRBV4-3 combines with J gene TRBJ2-5; D is undetermined. The origin of this receptor is a human donor with classical Hodgkin lymphoma. The source was peripheral blood mononuclear cells (PBMCs), collected before the fourth cycle of nivolumab. The CDR3 region is CASSQDHFSQETQYF. The CDR3 nucleotides read TGCGCCAGCAGCCAAGATCACTTTAGTCAAGAGACCCAGTACTTC.